This T cell receptor (beta chain) was recorded in a study of regulatory T cells in long-lasting Graves disease. This clonotype has ten or more counts. For TCR beta, libraries came from iRepertoire HTBI primers and Arm-PCR of CDR3 regions. TCRdb reanalysed the multiplex PCR reads using MiXCR and keeps one entry per CDR3 protein. The repertoire holds 350,000 to 450,000 distinct CDR3 sequences, with about 15% as singletons. This CDR3 comprises 15 residues. Between the trimmed V and J ends, which lost 3 bases and 10 bases, there was a span of 16 bases. Time point specified: newly diagnosed GD, antithyroid drugs for less than 3 months. The authors made the TCR library using RNA they extracted from PBMCs. This sample was shared with a second study, whose subject was T cells in Graves' hyperthyroidism and ophthalmopathy.

This sequence joins TRBV12-3 or TRBV12-4 and TRBJ1-6; D possibly corresponds to TRBD1 (5 bases). The TCR sequence derives from a woman between 35 and 50 years old with Graves disease. The input for sequencing was peripheral blood mononuclear cells (PBMCs), taken at new diagnosis, from a patient treated with antithyroid drugs. DNA for the CDR3: TGTGCCAGCAGTTTCGGTCAGGGTTTTCGGTCACCCCTCCACTTT. Protein: CASSFGQGFRSPLHF.